This passage covers 6 T cell receptor beta chains from one sample sequenced in a study of STAT3 mutations in large granular lymphocyte leukemia. Study-level results: In T-cell large granular lymphocyte leukemia, about half of patients showed multiple immunodominant subclonotypes.

No cognate antigen is known for these TCRs. Clones were read by immunoSEQ multiplex PCR, and TCRdb kept only the in-frame ones, dropping some. The sample records 35,000 to 40,000 clones, 70% to 90% being singletons. The sequenced sample was PBMCs. The receptors here all came from a human donor with T large granular lymphocyte leukemia. Some clones in this sample may be carry-over from other donors' samples.

The J gene is TRBJ1-3, the V gene TRBV5-1, with 9 bases identical to TRBD1. The CDR3 has 15 residues. V lost 3 bases and J lost 4; bases outside the gene matches: 5. Germline values: CDR1 SGHRS, CDR2 YFSETQ. CDR3 protein: CASSSGTGNGNTIYF. The CDR3, as DNA: TGCGCCAGCAGCTCTGGGACAGGGAACGGAAACACCATATATTTT.

The rearrangement uses TRBV6-1 and TRBJ2-5; D ambiguous. Per germline, CDR1 MNHNS and CDR2 SASEGT. The CDR3 has 12 residues. The V gene lost 6 bases and the J gene lost 5 bases, with 10 bases spanning the gap. CDR3 amino acids: CASSPSYETQYF. Written as DNA, the CDR3 is TGTGCCAGCAGCCCCTCTTATGAGACCCAGTACTTC.

The CDR3 protein is CASRRPGAPMVNTEAFF. The CDR3 nucleotides read TGTGCCAGCAGGCGACCAGGGGCCCCTATGGTGAACACTGAAGCTTTCTTT. The chain carries TRBV5-4 and TRBJ1-1, with D possibly being TRBD1 (6 bases). V gave up 5 bases and J gave up 0 bases, with 20 bases separating them. Germline lookup yields CDR1 SGHNT and CDR2 YYREEE (reference sequence). This CDR3 has 17 amino acids.

The V and J genes are TRBV9 and TRBJ1-2, with 9 bases that match TRBD1. CDR3 length equals 15 residues. The V gene end was trimmed by 3 bases and the J gene end by 5 bases; junction bases not matched to a gene: 8. The germline V gene encodes CDR1 SGDLS and CDR2 YYNGEE. The CDR3 protein is CASSAKGQGGYGYTF. CDR3 in DNA: TGTGCCAGCAGCGCGAAGGGACAGGGCGGGTATGGCTACACCTTC.

The chain has TRBV7-9 and TRBJ2-1, with D possibly being TRBD2 (7 bases). Germline V gene data show CDR1 as SEHNR and CDR2 as FQNEAQ (reference sequence). V lost 4 bases to trimming and J lost 4 bases, with 11 bases between them. The CDR3 extends over 14 amino acids. This CDR3 reads CASSWGGGYNEQFF. DNA of the CDR3: TGTGCCAGCAGCTGGGGGGGCGGGTACAATGAGCAGTTCTTC.

The chain carries TRBV7-8 and TRBJ1-6; the D gene is possibly TRBD1 (6 bases). This CDR3 has 17 residues. V was pared by 6 bases and J by 0 bases, with 15 bases between. The V gene's germline CDR1 is SGHVS and CDR2 FQNEAQ. CDR3 loop: CASSGDRFSSYNSPLHF. In DNA form, the CDR3 reads TGTGCCAGCAGTGGAGACAGGTTTAGCTCCTATAATTCACCCCTCCACTTT.